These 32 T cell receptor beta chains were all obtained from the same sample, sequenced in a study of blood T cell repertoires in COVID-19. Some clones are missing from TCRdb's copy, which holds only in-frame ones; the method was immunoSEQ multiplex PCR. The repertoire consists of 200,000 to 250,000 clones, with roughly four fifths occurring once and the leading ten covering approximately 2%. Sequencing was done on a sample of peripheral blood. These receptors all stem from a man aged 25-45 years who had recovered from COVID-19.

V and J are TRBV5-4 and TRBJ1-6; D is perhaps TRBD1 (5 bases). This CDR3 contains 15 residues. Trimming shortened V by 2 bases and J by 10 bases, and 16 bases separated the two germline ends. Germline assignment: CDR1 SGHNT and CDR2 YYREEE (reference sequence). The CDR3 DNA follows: TGTGCCAGCAGCTTTGTGGGCACAGGATTCTCACCCCTCCACTTT. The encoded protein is CASSFVGTGFSPLHF.

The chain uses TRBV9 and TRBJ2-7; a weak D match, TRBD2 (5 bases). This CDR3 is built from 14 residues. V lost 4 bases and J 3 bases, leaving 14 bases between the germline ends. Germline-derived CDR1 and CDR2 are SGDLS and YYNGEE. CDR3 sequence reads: CASSPTSSGYEQYF. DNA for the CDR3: TGTGCCAGCAGCCCAACTAGTTCGGGCTACGAGCAGTACTTC. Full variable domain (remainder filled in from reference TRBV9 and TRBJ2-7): DSGVTQTPKHLITATGQRVTLRCSPRSGDLSVYWYQQSLDQGLQFLIQYYNGEERAKGNILERFSAQQFPDLHSELNLSSLELGDSALYFCASSPTSSGYEQYFGPGTRLTVT.

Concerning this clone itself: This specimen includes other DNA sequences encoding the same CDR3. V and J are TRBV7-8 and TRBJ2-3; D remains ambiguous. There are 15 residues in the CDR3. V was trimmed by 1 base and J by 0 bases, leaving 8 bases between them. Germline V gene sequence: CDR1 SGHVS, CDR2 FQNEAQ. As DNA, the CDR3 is TGTGCCAGCAGCTTAGTCCCAGTTAGCACAGATACGCAGTATTTT. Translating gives CASSLVPVSTDTQYF.

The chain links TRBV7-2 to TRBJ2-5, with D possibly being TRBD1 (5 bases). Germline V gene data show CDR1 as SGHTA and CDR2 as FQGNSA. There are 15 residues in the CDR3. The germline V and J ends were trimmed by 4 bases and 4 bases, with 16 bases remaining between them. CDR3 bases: TGTGCCAGCAGCTATAGGGGTAATCGTCGAGAGACCCAGTACTTC. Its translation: CASSYRGNRRETQYF.

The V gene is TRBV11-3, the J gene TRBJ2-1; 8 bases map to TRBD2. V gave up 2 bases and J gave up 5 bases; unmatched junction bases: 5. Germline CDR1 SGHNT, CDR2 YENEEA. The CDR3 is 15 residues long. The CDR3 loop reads CASSLMAGGNNEQFF. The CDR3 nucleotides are TGTGCCAGCAGCTTAATGGCGGGGGGTAACAATGAGCAGTTCTTC.

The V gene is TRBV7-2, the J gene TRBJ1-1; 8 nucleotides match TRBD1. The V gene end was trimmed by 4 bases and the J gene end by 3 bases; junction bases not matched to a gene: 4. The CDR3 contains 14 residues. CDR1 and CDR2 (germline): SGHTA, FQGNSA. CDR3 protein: CASSWQGAHTEAFF. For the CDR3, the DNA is TGTGCCAGCAGCTGGCAGGGGGCGCACACTGAAGCTTTCTTT.

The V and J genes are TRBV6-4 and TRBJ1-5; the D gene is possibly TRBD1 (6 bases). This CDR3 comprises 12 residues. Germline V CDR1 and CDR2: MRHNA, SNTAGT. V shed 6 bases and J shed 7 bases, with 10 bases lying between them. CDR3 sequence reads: CASSQGTQPQHF. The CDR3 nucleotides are TGTGCCAGCAGCCAGGGGACGCAGCCCCAGCATTTT.

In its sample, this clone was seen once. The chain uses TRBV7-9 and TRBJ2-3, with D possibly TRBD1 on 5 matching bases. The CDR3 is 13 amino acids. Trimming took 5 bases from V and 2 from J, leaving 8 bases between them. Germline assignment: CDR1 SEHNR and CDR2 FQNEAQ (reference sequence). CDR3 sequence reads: CASSAGNTDTQYF. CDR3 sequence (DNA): TGTGCCAGCAGCGCAGGGAACACAGATACGCAGTATTTT.

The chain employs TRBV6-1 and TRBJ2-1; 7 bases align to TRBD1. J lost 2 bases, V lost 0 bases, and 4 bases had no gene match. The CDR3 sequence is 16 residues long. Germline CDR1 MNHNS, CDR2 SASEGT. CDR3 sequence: CASSEADREPYNEQFF. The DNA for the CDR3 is TGTGCCAGCAGTGAAGCCGACAGGGAGCCCTACAATGAGCAGTTCTTC.

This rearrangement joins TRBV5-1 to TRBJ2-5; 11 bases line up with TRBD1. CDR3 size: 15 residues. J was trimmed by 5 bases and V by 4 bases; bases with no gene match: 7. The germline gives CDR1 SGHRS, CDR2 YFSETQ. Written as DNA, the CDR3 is TGCGCCAGCAGCGCCGGACAGGGGGCTTGGGAGACCCAGTACTTC. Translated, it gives CASSAGQGAWETQYF.

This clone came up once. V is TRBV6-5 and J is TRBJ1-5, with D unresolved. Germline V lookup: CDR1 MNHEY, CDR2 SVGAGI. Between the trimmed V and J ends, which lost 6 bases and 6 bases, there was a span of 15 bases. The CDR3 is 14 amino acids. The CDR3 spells CASRGSAGGQPQHF. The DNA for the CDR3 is TGTGCCAGCAGGGGCAGTGCGGGTGGTCAGCCCCAGCATTTT.

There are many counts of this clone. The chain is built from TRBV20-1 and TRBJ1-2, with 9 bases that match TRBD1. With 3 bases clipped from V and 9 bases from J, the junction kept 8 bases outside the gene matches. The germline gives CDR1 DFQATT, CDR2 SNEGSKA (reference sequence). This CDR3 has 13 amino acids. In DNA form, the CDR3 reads TGCAGTGCTAGTCAACAGGGGGCTAAGAGCTACACCTTC. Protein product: CSASQQGAKSYTF.

In DNA, the CDR3 is TGTGCCATCAGTGAACTAGCGGGGGGATTAAGCTCCTACAATGAGCAGTTCTTC. Translation gives CAISELAGGLSSYNEQFF. V gene TRBV10-3 combines with J gene TRBJ2-1, with TRBD2 matching over 12 bases. V was pared by 3 bases and J by 0 bases, with 6 bases of the junction left unmatched. The CDR3 runs to 18 residues. Germline CDR1 ENHRY, CDR2 SYGVKD.

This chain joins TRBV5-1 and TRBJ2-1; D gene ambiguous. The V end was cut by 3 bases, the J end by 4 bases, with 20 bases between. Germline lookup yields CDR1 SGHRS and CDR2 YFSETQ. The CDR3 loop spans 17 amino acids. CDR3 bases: TGCGCCAGCAGCTCGACCGTGGGCTCTACTCCTTACAATGAGCAGTTCTTC. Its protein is CASSSTVGSTPYNEQFF.

The CDR3 DNA is TGTGCCAGTAGAAGCGCGGAAAATCAGCCCCAGCATTTT. It encodes CASRSAENQPQHF. This chain connects TRBV19 to TRBJ1-5; no clear D gene. Trimming shortened V by 6 bases and J by 4 bases, and 10 bases separated the two germline ends. Germline CDR1 and CDR2: LNHDA and SQIVND (reference sequence). This CDR3 is 13 amino acids long.

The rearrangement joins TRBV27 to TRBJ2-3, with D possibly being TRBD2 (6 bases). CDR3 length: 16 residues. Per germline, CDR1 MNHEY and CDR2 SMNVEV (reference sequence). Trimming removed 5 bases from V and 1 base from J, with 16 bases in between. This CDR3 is CASSPRPGTGTDTQYF. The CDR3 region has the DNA TGTGCCAGCAGTCCCCGCCCCGGGACTGGCACAGATACGCAGTATTTT.

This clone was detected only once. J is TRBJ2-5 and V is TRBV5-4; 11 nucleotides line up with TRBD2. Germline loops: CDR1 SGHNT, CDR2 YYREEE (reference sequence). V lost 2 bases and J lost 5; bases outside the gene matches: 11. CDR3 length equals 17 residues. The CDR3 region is CASSLVSGGAGLETQYF. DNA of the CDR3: TGTGCCAGCAGCTTAGTTAGCGGGGGGGCGGGATTGGAGACCCAGTACTTC.

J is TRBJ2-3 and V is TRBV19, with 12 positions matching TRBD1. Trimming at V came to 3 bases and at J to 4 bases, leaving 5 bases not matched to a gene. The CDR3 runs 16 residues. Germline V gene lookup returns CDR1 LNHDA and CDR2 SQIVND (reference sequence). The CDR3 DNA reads TGTGCCAGTAGTATTGGGACAGGGGGCACCCCAGATACGCAGTATTTT. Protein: CASSIGTGGTPDTQYF.

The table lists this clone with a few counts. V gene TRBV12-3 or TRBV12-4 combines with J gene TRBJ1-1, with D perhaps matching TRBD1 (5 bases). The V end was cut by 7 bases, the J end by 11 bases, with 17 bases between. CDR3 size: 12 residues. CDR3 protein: CASTTGPPGAFF. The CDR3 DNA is TGTGCCAGCACCACCGGCCCACCAGGGGCTTTCTTT.

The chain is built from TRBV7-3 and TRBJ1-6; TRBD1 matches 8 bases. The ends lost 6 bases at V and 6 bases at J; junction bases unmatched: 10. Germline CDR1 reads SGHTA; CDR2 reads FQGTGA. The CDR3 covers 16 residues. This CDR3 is CASSSTGQGGNSPLHF. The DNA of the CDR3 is TGTGCCAGCAGTTCCACCGGACAGGGAGGTAATTCACCCCTCCACTTT.

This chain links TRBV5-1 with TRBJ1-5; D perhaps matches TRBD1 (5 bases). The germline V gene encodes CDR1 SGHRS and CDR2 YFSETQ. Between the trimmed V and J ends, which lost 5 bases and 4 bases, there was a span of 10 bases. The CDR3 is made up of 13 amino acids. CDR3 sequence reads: CASRGGENQPQHF. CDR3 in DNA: TGCGCCAGCAGGGGAGGGGAAAATCAGCCCCAGCATTTT.

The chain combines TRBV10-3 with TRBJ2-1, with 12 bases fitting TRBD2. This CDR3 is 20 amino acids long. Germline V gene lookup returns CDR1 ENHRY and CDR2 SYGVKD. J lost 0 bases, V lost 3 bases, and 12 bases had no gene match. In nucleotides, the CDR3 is TGTGCCATCAGTGACCCACTAGCGGGGGGCCGGCTCAGCTCCTACAATGAGCAGTTCTTC. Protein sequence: CAISDPLAGGRLSSYNEQFF.

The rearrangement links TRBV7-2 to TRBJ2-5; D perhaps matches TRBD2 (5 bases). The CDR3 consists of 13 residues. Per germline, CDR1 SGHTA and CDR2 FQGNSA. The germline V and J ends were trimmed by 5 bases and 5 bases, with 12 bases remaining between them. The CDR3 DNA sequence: TGTGCCAGCAGCAAAAGGACGGGGGAGACCCAGTACTTC. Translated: CASSKRTGETQYF. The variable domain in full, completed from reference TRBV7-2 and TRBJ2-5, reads GAGVSQSPSNKVTEKGKDVELRCDPISGHTALYWYRQSLGQGLEFLIYFQGNSAPDKSGLPSDRFSAERTGGSVSTLTIQRTQQEDSAVYLCASSKRTGETQYFGPGTRLLVL.

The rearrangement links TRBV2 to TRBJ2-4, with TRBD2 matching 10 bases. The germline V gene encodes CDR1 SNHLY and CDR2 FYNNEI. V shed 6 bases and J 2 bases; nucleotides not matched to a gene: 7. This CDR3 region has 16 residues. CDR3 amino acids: CASRLSGGATKNIQYF. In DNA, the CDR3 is TGTGCCAGCAGATTAAGCGGGGGGGCAACCAAAAACATTCAGTACTTC.

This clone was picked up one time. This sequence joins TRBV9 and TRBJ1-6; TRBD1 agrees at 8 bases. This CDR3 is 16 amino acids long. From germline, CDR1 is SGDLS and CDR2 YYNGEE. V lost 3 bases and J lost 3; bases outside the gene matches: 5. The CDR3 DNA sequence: TGTGCCAGCAGCGAGGGGACAGGCCTCTATAATTCACCCCTCCACTTT. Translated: CASSEGTGLYNSPLHF.

The CDR3 DNA reads TGTGCCAGCAGGGAGGAGGGGTTAAGCACCGGGGAGCTGTTTTTT. Protein sequence: CASREEGLSTGELFF. V usage is TRBV27 and J usage is TRBJ2-2, with TRBD2 as a possible D gene (6 bases). The CDR3 has 15 residues. V was pared by 6 bases and J by 4 bases, with 15 bases between. Per the germline V gene, CDR1 is MNHEY and CDR2 is SMNVEV (reference sequence).

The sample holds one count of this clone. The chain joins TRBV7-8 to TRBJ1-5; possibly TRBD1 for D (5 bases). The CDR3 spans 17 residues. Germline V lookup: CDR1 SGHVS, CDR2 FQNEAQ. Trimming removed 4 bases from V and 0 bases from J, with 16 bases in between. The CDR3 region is CASSSTSTGGSNQPQHF. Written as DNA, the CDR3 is TGTGCCAGCAGCTCTACCAGTACGGGGGGTAGCAATCAGCCCCAGCATTTT.

In DNA form, the CDR3 reads TGTGCCAGCAGCCACCTGGGACAGTCCCCTCTCTACAATGAGCAGTTCTTC. This codes for CASSHLGQSPLYNEQFF. The chain has TRBV4-2 and TRBJ2-1; 7 nucleotides agree with TRBD1. Germline assignment: CDR1 LGHNA and CDR2 YNFKEQ. With V trimmed by 3 bases and J by 3 bases, 11 bases remained unmatched. The CDR3 sequence is 17 residues long.

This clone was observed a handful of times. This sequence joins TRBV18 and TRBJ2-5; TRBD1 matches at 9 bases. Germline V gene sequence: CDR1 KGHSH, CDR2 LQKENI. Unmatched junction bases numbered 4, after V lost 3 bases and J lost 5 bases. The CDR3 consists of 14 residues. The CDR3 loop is CASSPDRGKETQYF. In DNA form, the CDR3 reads TGTGCCAGCTCACCGGACAGGGGAAAGGAGACCCAGTACTTC.

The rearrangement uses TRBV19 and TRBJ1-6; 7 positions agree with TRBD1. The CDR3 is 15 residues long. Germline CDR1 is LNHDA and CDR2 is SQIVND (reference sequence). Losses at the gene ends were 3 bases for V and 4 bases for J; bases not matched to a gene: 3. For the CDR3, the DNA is TGTGCCAGTAGTATGGGGGACAGATATAATTCACCCCTCCACTTT. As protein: CASSMGDRYNSPLHF.

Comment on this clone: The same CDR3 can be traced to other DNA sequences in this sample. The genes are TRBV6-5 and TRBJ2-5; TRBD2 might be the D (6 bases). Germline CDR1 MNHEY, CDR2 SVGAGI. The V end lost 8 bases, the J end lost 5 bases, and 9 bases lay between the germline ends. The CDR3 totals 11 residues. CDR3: CASSRGETQYF. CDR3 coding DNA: TGTGCCAGCTCTCGGGGGGAGACCCAGTACTTC.

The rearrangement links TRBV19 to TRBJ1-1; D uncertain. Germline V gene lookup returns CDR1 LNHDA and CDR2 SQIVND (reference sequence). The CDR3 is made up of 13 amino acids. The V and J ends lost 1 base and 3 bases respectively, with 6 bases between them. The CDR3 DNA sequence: TGTGCCAGTAGTATAGCCCCTTACACTGAAGCTTTCTTT. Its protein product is CASSIAPYTEAFF.